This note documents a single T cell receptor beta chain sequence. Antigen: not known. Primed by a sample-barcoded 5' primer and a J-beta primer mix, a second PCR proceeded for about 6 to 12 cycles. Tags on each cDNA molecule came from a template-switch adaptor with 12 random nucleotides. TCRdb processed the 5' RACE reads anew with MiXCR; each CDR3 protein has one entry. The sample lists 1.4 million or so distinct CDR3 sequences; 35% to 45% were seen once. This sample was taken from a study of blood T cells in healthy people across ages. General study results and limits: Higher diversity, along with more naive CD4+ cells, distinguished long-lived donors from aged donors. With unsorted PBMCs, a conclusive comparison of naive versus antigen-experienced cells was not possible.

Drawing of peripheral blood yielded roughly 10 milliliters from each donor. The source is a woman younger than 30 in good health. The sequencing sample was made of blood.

The CDR3 nucleotides are TGTGCCAGCAGTCCTACACACCGACCTGCTGCGGGGGAGCTGTTTTTT. Translated, it gives CASSPTHRPAAGELFF. This chain uses TRBV12-3 or TRBV12-4 with TRBJ2-2; D ambiguous. Trimming took off 5 bases at V and 8 bases at J, with 21 bases between the two ends. CDR3 size: 16 residues.